The 4 T cell receptor beta chains listed next were all sequenced from one sample in a study of T-cell reconstitution after alpha-beta-depleted transplantation in children. The authors prepared the TCRbeta library with unique molecular identifiers. Each CDR3 protein is one row after TCRdb ran MiXCR on the PCR reads. The sample records some 440,000 distinct CDR3 sequences, about 16% being singletons. Sample: PBMCs, mostly from graft donor cells, taken 360 days after TCRalphabeta/CD19-depleted stem cell transplant. Receptors originate from a boy in the first two years of life who had a stem cell transplant for Wiskott-Aldrich syndrome, so the T cells may come from the graft donor.

This clonotype was counted at least ten times. The gene calls are TRBV6-2 or TRBV6-3 and TRBJ1-1; no definite D call. The V end lost 4 bases, the J end lost 2 bases, and 14 bases lay between the germline ends. Germline V gives CDR1 MNHEY, CDR2 SVGEGT. The length of the CDR3 is 15 residues. The CDR3 nucleotides are TGTGCCAGCAGTTCCCCGTGGAGGGTTAACACTGAAGCTTTCTTT. It yields the protein CASSSPWRVNTEAFF.

V and J are TRBV7-2 and TRBJ2-1, with 11 positions matching TRBD2. CDR3 length equals 16 residues. CDR1 SGHTA and CDR2 FQGNSA come from the germline V gene. Trimming removed 0 bases from V and 5 bases from J; junction bases left unmatched: 3. This CDR3 is CASSLAGTSGHNEQFF. Here the CDR3 DNA reads TGTGCCAGCAGCTTAGCCGGGACTAGCGGCCACAATGAGCAGTTCTTC. Filled out from reference TRBV7-2 and TRBJ2-1, the complete variable domain reads GAGVSQSPSNKVTEKGKDVELRCDPISGHTALYWYRQSLGQGLEFLIYFQGNSAPDKSGLPSDRFSAERTGGSVSTLTIQRTQQEDSAVYLCASSLAGTSGHNEQFFGPGTRLTVL.

In its sample, this clonotype was seen a few times. The V call is TRBV6-6, the J call TRBJ2-7; the D gene is possibly TRBD2 (6 bases). This CDR3 region has 12 residues. In germline, CDR1 is MNHNY, CDR2 SVGAGI (reference sequence). Trimming left V 2 bases short and J 7 bases short, with 9 bases between. This CDR3 reads CASSYDGGEQYF. CDR3 DNA sequence: TGTGCCAGCAGTTACGATGGAGGGGAGCAGTACTTC.

The chain recombines TRBV30 with TRBJ2-1; TRBD1 agrees at 7 bases. Germline CDR1 is GTSNPN and CDR2 is SVGIG (reference sequence). The trim removed 7 bases at V and 3 bases at J, leaving 6 bases unmatched. This CDR3 has 13 residues. Here the CDR3 DNA reads TGTGCCTCAAGACAGGGTTACTACAATGAGCAGTTCTTC. The encoded protein is CASRQGYYNEQFF.